The rows below give T cell receptor beta chains drawn from one sample of a study of response to subunit inactivated influenza vaccine. TCRdb ran MiXCR on the RT-PCR reads and lists one entry per CDR3 protein. Of under 550,000 distinct CDR3 sequences in the sample, around 8% are singletons; the top ten hold around 13%. The input for sequencing was PBMCs from blood, taken about 23 months after vaccination. These receptors came from a man aged 50-75 years who received an inactivated influenza vaccine. Each CDR3 is given with its conserved first and last residue. The order of the fields is V gene, D gene, clone size, J gene, CDR3 protein, CDR3 DNA. The D gene is left open where the match is weak. The listing skips clone size in some rows; elsewhere it reads once, few, many or a size class.

v_call: TRBV5-1; d_call: NA; clone_size: NA; j_call: TRBJ1-4; cdr3_aa: CASTQEPGVNEKLFF; cdr3_nt: TGCGCCAGCACCCAAGAACCGGGAGTTAATGAAAAACTGTTTTTT
v_call: TRBV20-1; d_call: TRBD1; clone_size: few; j_call: TRBJ2-1; cdr3_aa: CSARDPGQGYNEQFF; cdr3_nt: TGCAGTGCTAGAGATCCCGGACAGGGATACAATGAGCAGTTCTTC
v_call: TRBV29-1; d_call: NA; clone_size: NA; j_call: TRBJ2-7; cdr3_aa: CSVTSGAGSYEQYF; cdr3_nt: TGCAGCGTGACGTCGGGGGCGGGGAGCTACGAGCAGTACTTC
v_call: TRBV2; d_call: NA; clone_size: NA; j_call: TRBJ1-3; cdr3_aa: CASSVISSPVNTIYF; cdr3_nt: TGTGCCAGCAGCGTTATTTCTAGTCCTGTAAACACCATATATTTT
v_call: TRBV7-9; d_call: NA; clone_size: few; j_call: TRBJ2-7; cdr3_aa: CASSPRQSTYEQYF; cdr3_nt: TGTGCCAGCAGCCCTCGACAGAGTACCTACGAGCAGTACTTC
v_call: TRBV27; d_call: NA; clone_size: NA; j_call: TRBJ2-7; cdr3_aa: CASSSPLWEQYF; cdr3_nt: TGTGCCAGCAGTTCACCCCTGTGGGAGCAGTACTTC
v_call: TRBV5-5; d_call: TRBD1; clone_size: many; j_call: TRBJ2-7; cdr3_aa: CASSFFLSAGGSEQYF; cdr3_nt: TGTGCCAGCAGCTTTTTTTTATCGGCAGGGGGATCCGAGCAGTACTTC
v_call: TRBV27; d_call: NA; clone_size: few; j_call: TRBJ2-7; cdr3_aa: CASGEQGRTYEQYF; cdr3_nt: TGTGCCAGTGGGGAACAGGGGAGGACCTACGAGCAGTACTTC
v_call: TRBV5-1; d_call: TRBD1; clone_size: many; j_call: TRBJ1-1; cdr3_aa: CASSDGGTVNTEAFF; cdr3_nt: TGCGCCAGCAGCGATGGCGGGACAGTGAACACTGAAGCTTTCTTT
v_call: TRBV6-2/TRBV6-3; d_call: TRBD2; clone_size: NA; j_call: TRBJ2-5; cdr3_aa: CASSYSTGGVRETQYF; cdr3_nt: TGTGCCAGCAGTTACTCAACCGGGGGGGTCAGGGAGACCCAGTACTTC
v_call: TRBV5-1; d_call: TRBD2; clone_size: NA; j_call: TRBJ2-3; cdr3_aa: CASSAPGLAGGTDTQYF; cdr3_nt: TGCGCCAGCAGCGCGCCGGGACTAGCGGGGGGCACAGATACGCAGTATTTT
v_call: TRBV4-2; d_call: TRBD1; clone_size: few; j_call: TRBJ2-2; cdr3_aa: CASSQEVGDRNTGELFF; cdr3_nt: TGTGCCAGCAGCCAAGAAGTGGGGGACAGAAACACCGGGGAGCTGTTTTTT
v_call: TRBV12-3/TRBV12-4; d_call: NA; clone_size: few; j_call: TRBJ2-3; cdr3_aa: CASSLGSLTAGPDTQYF; cdr3_nt: TGTGCCAGCAGTTTAGGGTCCTTAACGGCAGGACCAGATACGCAGTATTTT
v_call: TRBV10-2; d_call: TRBD2; clone_size: many; j_call: TRBJ2-2; cdr3_aa: CASSLAGAQAGELFF; cdr3_nt: TGCGCCAGCAGCTTAGCGGGGGCCCAGGCGGGGGAGCTGTTTTTT
v_call: TRBV12-3/TRBV12-4; d_call: TRBD2; clone_size: many; j_call: TRBJ2-7; cdr3_aa: CASSLEAGGFYEQYF; cdr3_nt: TGTGCCAGCAGTTTAGAGGCGGGAGGATTCTACGAGCAGTACTTC
v_call: TRBV6-5; d_call: NA; clone_size: few; j_call: TRBJ2-7; cdr3_aa: CASSYATAYYEQYF; cdr3_nt: TGTGCCAGCAGTTACGCGACAGCCTACTACGAGCAGTACTTC
v_call: TRBV5-6; d_call: NA; clone_size: many; j_call: TRBJ2-3; cdr3_aa: CASSLGRDTQYF; cdr3_nt: TGTGCCAGCAGCTTGGGACGTGACACGCAGTATTTT
v_call: TRBV11-2; d_call: NA; clone_size: few; j_call: TRBJ2-5; cdr3_aa: CASSLDGKETQYF; cdr3_nt: TGTGCCAGCAGCTTGGACGGGAAAGAGACCCAGTACTTC
v_call: TRBV7-2; d_call: NA; clone_size: NA; j_call: TRBJ1-4; cdr3_aa: CASSPRARQYNEKLFF; cdr3_nt: TGTGCCAGCAGCCCCCGAGCGAGGCAGTATAATGAAAAACTGTTTTTT
v_call: TRBV7-2; d_call: TRBD1; clone_size: NA; j_call: TRBJ1-2; cdr3_aa: CASSQGVTSGYTF; cdr3_nt: TGTGCCAGCAGCCAGGGGGTAACGAGTGGCTACACCTTC
v_call: TRBV10-3; d_call: NA; clone_size: few; j_call: TRBJ2-5; cdr3_aa: CAISDDEGVRGREETQYF; cdr3_nt: TGTGCCATCAGTGATGATGAGGGGGTCAGGGGAAGAGAGGAGACCCAGTACTTC
v_call: TRBV28; d_call: NA; clone_size: NA; j_call: TRBJ2-7; cdr3_aa: CASTDARDKGYEQYF; cdr3_nt: TGTGCCAGCACCGATGCCAGGGACAAGGGGTACGAGCAGTACTTC
v_call: TRBV7-9; d_call: TRBD1; clone_size: NA; j_call: TRBJ2-3; cdr3_aa: CASSLASGQGDTQFF; cdr3_nt: TGTGCCAGCAGCTTAGCGTCGGGACAGGGGGACACGCAGTTTTTT
v_call: TRBV12-3/TRBV12-4; d_call: NA; clone_size: few; j_call: TRBJ1-5; cdr3_aa: CASTKVGGNQPQHF; cdr3_nt: TGTGCCAGCACCAAGGTGGGGGGCAATCAGCCCCAGCATTTT
v_call: TRBV20-1; d_call: NA; clone_size: NA; j_call: TRBJ2-5; cdr3_aa: CSASGSHTQTQYF; cdr3_nt: TGCAGTGCTAGCGGGAGCCACACGCAGACCCAGTACTTC
v_call: TRBV5-1; d_call: TRBD1; clone_size: NA; j_call: TRBJ2-7; cdr3_aa: CASSFRDSISEQYF; cdr3_nt: TGCGCCAGCAGCTTTAGGGACAGTATCAGCGAGCAGTACTTC
v_call: TRBV7-8; d_call: NA; clone_size: few; j_call: TRBJ2-2; cdr3_aa: CASSLGAPSTNTGELFF; cdr3_nt: TGTGCCAGCAGCTTAGGGGCGCCTTCCACGAACACCGGGGAGCTGTTTTTT
v_call: TRBV20-1; d_call: NA; clone_size: NA; j_call: TRBJ2-7; cdr3_aa: CSARASTLVNEQYF; cdr3_nt: TGCAGTGCTAGAGCTTCGACCTTGGTAAACGAGCAGTACTTC
v_call: TRBV6-5; d_call: TRBD2; clone_size: few; j_call: TRBJ2-1; cdr3_aa: CASKILAGVHNEQFF; cdr3_nt: TGTGCCAGCAAGATACTAGCGGGAGTCCACAATGAGCAGTTCTTC
v_call: TRBV3-1; d_call: NA; clone_size: few; j_call: TRBJ1-3; cdr3_aa: CASSQEAVRTSGNTIYF; cdr3_nt: TGTGCCAGCAGCCAAGAAGCGGTAAGGACCTCTGGAAACACCATATATTTT
v_call: TRBV6-2/TRBV6-3; d_call: TRBD1; clone_size: few; j_call: TRBJ2-7; cdr3_aa: CASSYVGGPYEQYF; cdr3_nt: TGTGCCAGCAGTTACGTAGGGGGCCCCTACGAGCAGTACTTC
v_call: TRBV5-1; d_call: NA; clone_size: NA; j_call: TRBJ2-1; cdr3_aa: CASSSAPTVGDNEQFF; cdr3_nt: TGCGCCAGCAGCTCGGCCCCGACAGTGGGGGACAATGAGCAGTTCTTC
v_call: TRBV6-5; d_call: NA; clone_size: NA; j_call: TRBJ1-5; cdr3_aa: CASSYPPASNQPQHF; cdr3_nt: TGTGCCAGCAGTTACCCCCCGGCCTCGAATCAGCCCCAGCATTTT
v_call: TRBV20-1; d_call: NA; clone_size: NA; j_call: TRBJ2-7; cdr3_aa: CSASGLRFYEQYF; cdr3_nt: TGCAGTGCTTCGGGACTCCGATTCTACGAGCAGTACTTC
v_call: TRBV14; d_call: NA; clone_size: NA; j_call: TRBJ2-5; cdr3_aa: CASSQATGWYQRTQYF; cdr3_nt: TGTGCCAGCAGCCAAGCTACAGGGTGGTATCAGCGGACCCAGTACTTC
v_call: TRBV27; d_call: NA; clone_size: many; j_call: TRBJ2-1; cdr3_aa: CASSLWAGNNEQFF; cdr3_nt: TGTGCCAGCAGTTTATGGGCTGGAAACAATGAGCAGTTCTTC
v_call: TRBV29-1; d_call: NA; clone_size: few; j_call: TRBJ2-5; cdr3_aa: CSVSARGAQETQYF; cdr3_nt: TGCAGCGTTTCCGCTCGGGGGGCCCAAGAGACCCAGTACTTC
v_call: TRBV7-2; d_call: NA; clone_size: NA; j_call: TRBJ2-7; cdr3_aa: CASSFEGDGVYEQYF; cdr3_nt: TGTGCCAGCAGCTTTGAGGGAGACGGGGTTTACGAGCAGTACTTC
v_call: TRBV7-9; d_call: NA; clone_size: few; j_call: TRBJ1-6; cdr3_aa: CASSLDGRTNSPLHF; cdr3_nt: TGTGCCAGCAGCTTAGATGGACGTACTAATTCACCCCTCCACTTT
v_call: TRBV30; d_call: NA; clone_size: many; j_call: TRBJ2-1; cdr3_aa: CAWSVSYNEQFF; cdr3_nt: TGTGCCTGGAGTGTGAGTTACAATGAGCAGTTCTTC
v_call: TRBV7-2; d_call: NA; clone_size: few; j_call: TRBJ2-6; cdr3_aa: CASSSRVSGANVLTF; cdr3_nt: TGTGCCAGCAGCTCGAGGGTTTCTGGGGCCAACGTCCTGACTTTC
v_call: TRBV6-5; d_call: NA; clone_size: many; j_call: TRBJ2-2; cdr3_aa: CASSPRYTGELFF; cdr3_nt: TGTGCCAGCAGTCCTCGATACACCGGGGAGCTGTTTTTT
v_call: TRBV27; d_call: TRBD1; clone_size: many; j_call: TRBJ1-6; cdr3_aa: CASSYGQANSPLHF; cdr3_nt: TGTGCCAGCAGTTACGGACAGGCCAATTCACCCCTCCACTTT
v_call: TRBV12-3/TRBV12-4; d_call: TRBD2; clone_size: many; j_call: TRBJ2-5; cdr3_aa: CASSLDGGAGETQYF; cdr3_nt: TGTGCCAGCAGTTTAGACGGGGGGGCCGGAGAGACCCAGTACTTC
v_call: TRBV5-1; d_call: NA; clone_size: many; j_call: TRBJ2-5; cdr3_aa: CASSLTDNQETQYF; cdr3_nt: TGCGCCAGCAGCCTGACAGATAACCAAGAGACCCAGTACTTC
v_call: TRBV3-1; d_call: NA; clone_size: many; j_call: TRBJ1-2; cdr3_aa: CASSRGGRVYGYTF; cdr3_nt: TGTGCCAGCAGCCGCGGGGGGCGCGTCTATGGCTACACCTTC
v_call: TRBV3-1; d_call: TRBD2; clone_size: many; j_call: TRBJ2-3; cdr3_aa: CASSRRYFGGADTQYF; cdr3_nt: TGTGCCAGCAGCCGTCGATACTTCGGGGGGGCAGATACGCAGTATTTT
v_call: TRBV4-1; d_call: NA; clone_size: few; j_call: TRBJ1-1; cdr3_aa: CASSQEVANTEAFF; cdr3_nt: TGCGCCAGCAGCCAAGAAGTAGCGAACACTGAAGCTTTCTTT
v_call: TRBV20-1; d_call: TRBD2; clone_size: few; j_call: TRBJ2-7; cdr3_aa: CSASLDSGLREQYF; cdr3_nt: TGCAGTGCTAGTCTTGATAGCGGGCTTCGGGAGCAGTACTTC
v_call: TRBV12-3/TRBV12-4; d_call: TRBD2; clone_size: NA; j_call: TRBJ2-3; cdr3_aa: CASRTSSGSTDTQYF; cdr3_nt: TGTGCCAGCAGGACCTCTAGCGGTAGCACAGATACGCAGTATTTT
v_call: TRBV15; d_call: TRBD1; clone_size: NA; j_call: TRBJ1-5; cdr3_aa: CATSSKQGAQPQHF; cdr3_nt: TGTGCCACCAGCAGTAAACAGGGGGCTCAGCCCCAGCATTTT
v_call: TRBV19; d_call: TRBD1; clone_size: NA; j_call: TRBJ2-2; cdr3_aa: CASSGQGTNTGELFF; cdr3_nt: TGTGCCAGTAGTGGACAGGGGACCAACACCGGGGAGCTGTTTTTT
v_call: TRBV5-1; d_call: NA; clone_size: NA; j_call: TRBJ2-5; cdr3_aa: CASSSQGYGQETQYF; cdr3_nt: TGCGCCAGCAGCTCACAAGGGTATGGGCAAGAGACCCAGTACTTC